This entry concerns a single TCR beta chain. The sample originates from a study of CD8 T cells in Susac syndrome. The germline gives CDR1 LNHDA, CDR2 SQIVND (reference sequence). The CDR3 length is 10 residues. V shed 8 bases and J shed 10 bases, with 11 bases lying between them. From blood CD8+ and CD4+ T cells, the TCR beta chain was sequenced. Purification of the CD8+ and CD4+ T cells relied on negative isolation, and TEMRA cells underwent FACS enrichment. RNA was extracted with the RNeasy kit, and a quantity of about 0.45 to 1 ug was reverse transcribed using random hexamers. Multiplex immunoSEQ PCR targeted 54 Vbeta and 13 Jbeta TCR beta segments. TCRdb re-called the immunoSEQ multiplex PCR reads through MiXCR, storing one row per CDR3 protein. The top ten hold about 0.11% of the sample, which has around 150,000 distinct CDR3 sequences, about 95% seen once.

Material: CD4+ T cells from PBMCs. J is TRBJ1-1 and V is TRBV19, with D possibly TRBD1 on 5 matching bases. This TCR came from a human donor with multiple sclerosis. CDR3 DNA sequence: TGTGCCAGTGGATCCAGGGCAGCTTTCTTT. Protein: CASGSRAAFF.